This T cell receptor (beta chain) emerged from a study of T cells after yellow fever vaccination (dated by TCRdb to the late 2010s). Looking at the study overall: The SMART-Seq v4 Ultra Low Input RNA kit was used to prepare libraries from fractions with low cell numbers. To follow T-cell clones before and after both primary and booster YFV17D yellow fever vaccination, bulk TCR alpha and beta repertoires underwent longitudinal sequencing. Two healthy male donors, one aged 18 to 30 and one aged 30 to 40 years, were included in the cohort. Blood was drawn at multiple timepoints before and after primary and secondary immunization, with bulk PBMC replicates and cell subsets isolated.

The sequencing machine was an Illumina NovaSeq 6000. TCR cDNA was made using 5'RACE template switching, a step that added a universal primer site and unique molecular identifiers. cDNA synthesis was primed from both the TCR alpha and TCR beta constant segments. Library amplification involved two PCR steps, and the second step added sample barcodes and sequencing adapters. Sequencing of libraries was done on Illumina HiSeq 2500 (2x100 bp) or NovaSeq (2x150 bp). Turning to the authors' computational methods: Demultiplexing of reads and collapsing into UMI consensus sequences were performed with MIGEC, and V(D)J alignment was carried out with MiXCR. Clonotypes responding to the vaccine were identified with edgeR on replicate PBMC samples, with the criteria of FDR below 0.01 and a log2 fold change above 5 up to day 15. Each bulk clonotype was labeled CD4 or CD8 based on which sequenced repertoire, CD4 or CD8, contained the clonotype at higher abundance. TCRdb ran its own pipeline on the public reads, namely fastp trimming at Q25 and MiXCR clone calling, and kept in-frame beta chains. Rows are combined by CDR3 protein, so each entry shows the most common genes and DNA. TCRdb assigned the V and J calls; the authors' analysis was not used. The sample profile shows some 260,000 distinct CDR3 sequences; about 5.2% of them were found once. Jointly, the top ten make up roughly 3.4% of the sample.

Reading from cysteine to phenylalanine, the CDR3 counts 17 amino acids. Only the CDR3 region is kept as DNA, spanning 51 bases read in frame from base 1. V gives up 1 base and J gives up 2 bases, and the segment between their germline ends measures 16 bases. CDR1 and CDR2 (PRHDT, FYEKMQ) derive from the germline V gene (reference sequence). Broader findings and caveats from the paper: A small fraction of clonotypes showed up in both the CD4 and CD8 compartments, probably as a result of convergent recombination. The secondary T-cell response was weaker than the primary response but faster, peaking on day 5 instead of day 15. FACS-sorted repertoires could contain abundant contaminating clonotypes from the bulk population, so computational filtering was required. After the booster, most clones that had expanded after primary vaccination were detected again (around 96% of CD4 and about 88% of CD8), suggesting broad maintenance of memory. Because only two donors were included in the study, the extent to which the findings can be generalized is limited.

This clonotype has a handful of counts. Its antigen remains undetermined. Base qualities are not recorded, but no much larger clone differs from it by a single base. The treatment or condition label of this sample denotes: live attenuated yellow fever vaccine strain. PBMCs were isolated from peripheral blood using a standard Ficoll-Paque protocol. Dynabeads CD4 and CD8 positive selection kits were used to isolate the CD4 and CD8 T-cell fractions. RNA was extracted with TriZol from bulk PBMCs, CD4 and CD8 fractions, and dextramer-positive and dextramer-negative fractions. Recombination joined TRBV13 with TRBJ2-3, with the D segment possibly TRBD1 or TRBD2, each aligning over 5 bases. The clonotype comes from a man between 18 and 35 years old who received the YFV17D yellow fever vaccine. Sequenced material: CD4+ T cells sorted from PBMCs, taken on the day of the yellow fever booster vaccination. Read as DNA, the sequence is TGTGCCAGCAGCTTAGTTCCGTGGGGGATCAACACAGATACGCAGTATTTT. Translated, it reads CASSLVPWGINTDTQYF.